This T cell receptor (beta chain) was obtained from a study of CD8+CD57+ T cells in acquired aplastic anemia. Study at large: Across the sorted CD4+ and CD8+ cells, DNA amounts averaged roughly 3.5 ug.

Study-wide results and caveats: In CD8+ cells, Simpson's diversity showed no significant difference between patients and controls. Patients and controls were found to share twenty-nine CD8+ CDR3 sequences.

With regard to this clonotype: The antigen remains undetermined.

Genomic DNA constituted the template upon which TCR beta VDJ and CDR3 profiling was performed. TCRdb independently ran MiXCR on the reads; one entry per CDR3 protein. Here the sample spans under 350,000 distinct CDR3 sequences, approximately 57% being singletons. Germline V CDR1 and CDR2: SGDLS, YYNGEE. The CDR3 is made up of 19 amino acids. V was clipped by 3 bases and J by 0 bases, with 22 bases between them. Whoever was chosen for sequencing had shown CD8+CD57+ cell expansion by flow cytometry. Each patient had severe acquired aplastic anemia. Sample: sorted CD4+, CD8+, or CD8+CD57+ T cells (not recorded which) from PBMCs. This TCR came from a human donor with aplastic anemia. The V and J genes are TRBV9 and TRBJ1-3; D gene unclear. For the CDR3, the DNA is TGTGCCAGCAGCGCGAGAGACCCCGGAACCTACTACTCTGGAAACACCATATATTTT. It codes for CASSARDPGTYYSGNTIYF.